This T cell receptor beta chain stems from a study of long-term antiretroviral therapy in people with HIV. Looking at the study overall: When the earliest samples were collected, ART was typically delayed until CD4 counts fell.

The V segment lost 3 bases and the J segment 2 bases; nucleotides outside the gene matches: 5. CDR1 is SGDLS, CDR2 YYNGEE, per germline. The CDR3 length is 14 residues. Specimens carried about 0.95-11 million cryopreserved PBMC before DNA extraction. Assay version v3.0 of immunoSEQ was used, and it was run at survey level. Produced via immunoSEQ multiplex PCR; TCRdb's table is partial and in-frame only. The sample lists 35,000 to 45,000 clones, 80% seen once, with around 5.8% in the top ten. J is TRBJ2-7 and V is TRBV9, with 7 bases identical to TRBD1. Here the sequenced sample was unsorted PBMCs, taken 3.4 years after starting antiretroviral therapy. The receptor comes from a man aged 30 to 39 with HIV. CDR3 protein: CASSASQGAYEQYF. The CDR3 DNA reads TGTGCCAGCAGCGCTTCTCAGGGGGCCTACGAGCAGTACTTC. Together with reference TRBV9 and TRBJ2-7, the CDR3 gives the full variable domain: DSGVTQTPKHLITATGQRVTLRCSPRSGDLSVYWYQQSLDQGLQFLIQYYNGEERAKGNILERFSAQQFPDLHSELNLSSLELGDSALYFCASSASQGAYEQYFGPGTRLTVT.